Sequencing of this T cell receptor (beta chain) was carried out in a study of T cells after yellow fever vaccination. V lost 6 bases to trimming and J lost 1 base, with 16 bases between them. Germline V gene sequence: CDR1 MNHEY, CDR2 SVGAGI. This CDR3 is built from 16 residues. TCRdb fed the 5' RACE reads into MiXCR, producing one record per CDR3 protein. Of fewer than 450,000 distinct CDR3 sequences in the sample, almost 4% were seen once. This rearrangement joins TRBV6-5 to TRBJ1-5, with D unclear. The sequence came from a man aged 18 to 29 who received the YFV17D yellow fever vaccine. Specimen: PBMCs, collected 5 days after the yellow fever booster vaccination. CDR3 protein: CASSPRPSLSNQPQHF. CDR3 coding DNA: TGTGCCAGCAGCCCCCGGCCTTCACTGAGCAATCAGCCCCAGCATTTT.